This T cell receptor beta chain was retrieved from a study of blood T cells in healthy people across ages. Germline V gene sequence: CDR1 MNHEY, CDR2 SVGAGI. The CDR3 spans 13 residues. The V end lost 6 bases, the J end lost 0 bases, and 6 bases lay between the germline ends. This clonotype was seen a few times. Primers used in a second PCR of roughly 6 to 12 cycles were a sample-barcoded 5' primer and a J-beta primer mix. TCRdb fed the 5' RACE reads into MiXCR, producing one record per CDR3 protein. The sample lists about 1.6 million distinct CDR3 sequences, about 35% occurring once. Sequencing was performed on blood. V is TRBV6-5 and J is TRBJ2-1; D gene uncertain. This TCR was recovered from a woman in her twenties or thirties in good health. CDR3 residues: CASRLHSYNEQFF. The DNA for the CDR3 is TGTGCCAGCAGACTCCACTCCTACAATGAGCAGTTCTTC.